This T cell receptor beta chain stems from a study of blood T cell repertoires in COVID-19. Whole-study context: The United States, Italy and Spain provided the acute and convalescent COVID-19 samples. PBMCs, B-cell-depleted T cells, or T cells were the source of the cDNA or gDNA that made up the material.

In the authors' methods: Scientists estimated how many nucleated cells there were by amplifying reference gene primers. Clones were read by immunoSEQ multiplex PCR, and TCRdb kept only the in-frame ones, dropping some. That table supplies the V and J calls and clone size; D and trimming were determined from the DNA. The table has 250,000 to 300,000 clones, approximately 86% seen once. With 2 bases clipped from V and 0 bases from J, the junction kept 6 bases outside the gene matches. The CDR3 length is 17 residues. The germline V gene has CDR1 LNHNV and CDR2 YYDKDF (reference sequence). This chain joins TRBV15 and TRBJ1-4; 7 nucleotides align to TRBD1. Sequencing input: peripheral blood. The origin of this receptor is a young man with active or convalescent COVID-19. The CDR3 loop is CATSRSRQGPTNEKLFF. The CDR3 DNA follows: TGTGCCACCAGCAGATCGAGACAGGGCCCAACTAATGAAAAACTGTTTTTT.